This T cell receptor beta chain is from a study of control samples from healthy donors and cancer patients. Some clones are missing from TCRdb's copy, which holds only in-frame ones; the method was immunoSEQ multiplex PCR. The profile shows about 150,000 clones, 93% of them singletons. V was shortened by 4 bases and J by 11 bases, with 14 bases between the two germline ends. CDR1 and CDR2 from the germline V gene are SEHNR and FQNEAQ (reference sequence). This CDR3 is built from 12 residues. The specimen sequenced was blood. This chain connects TRBV7-9 to TRBJ1-1; D is undetermined. The origin of this receptor is a man between 18 and 35 years old in good health. The CDR3 sequence: CASSSPSTGAFF. The CDR3 DNA reads TGTGCCAGCAGCTCACCTTCGACGGGGGCTTTCTTT.